This T cell receptor (beta chain) was sequenced for a study of T cell responses to AZD1222 COVID-19 vaccine. Study-wide points: All repertoire sampling was performed exclusively after the peak T cell response.

With regard to this clone: Its antigen is currently unknown.

Repertoires were generated with immunoSEQ multiplex PCR, while TCRdb's copy carries only in-frame clones and drops some. The sample consists of about 76,000 clones, around 89% of them appearing once. The sequence was obtained from an adult in good health. The specimen comprised peripheral blood, sampled on day 0 of MenACWY control vaccination.

The CDR3 DNA follows: TGTGCCAGCAGCCGGCCGGCAGGGAGTGCTGAAGCTTTCTTT. This encodes CASSRPAGSAEAFF. J is TRBJ1-1 and V is TRBV7-2, with D possibly matching TRBD1 (5 bases). The CDR3 has 14 residues. V was clipped by 5 bases and J by 6 bases, with 16 bases between them. Germline assignment: CDR1 SGHTA and CDR2 FQGNSA.